At least ten counts were recorded for the clone carrying this T cell receptor (beta chain). This specimen belongs to a study of tumor-infiltrating lymphocytes in oesophageal squamous cell carcinoma. Germline lookup yields CDR1 SNHLY and CDR2 FYNNEI. CDR3 length: 16 amino acids. V was clipped by 6 bases and J by 7 bases, with 25 bases between them. One entry per CDR3 protein, called by TCRdb with MiXCR from the PCR reads. Of fewer than 6,500 distinct CDR3 sequences in the sample, 13% to 15% are singletons; the top ten hold roughly 18%. The rearrangement links TRBV2 to TRBJ2-7; D is possibly TRBD1 or TRBD2 (6 bases each). The sequence derives from a male donor with esophageal squamous cell carcinoma. Sequenced: esophageal tumor tissue. CDR3 DNA: TGTGCCAGCAGCCCTGGAGGGGGGCCCCCTACGCGAGAGCAGTACTTC. Encoded protein: CASSPGGGPPTREQYF.